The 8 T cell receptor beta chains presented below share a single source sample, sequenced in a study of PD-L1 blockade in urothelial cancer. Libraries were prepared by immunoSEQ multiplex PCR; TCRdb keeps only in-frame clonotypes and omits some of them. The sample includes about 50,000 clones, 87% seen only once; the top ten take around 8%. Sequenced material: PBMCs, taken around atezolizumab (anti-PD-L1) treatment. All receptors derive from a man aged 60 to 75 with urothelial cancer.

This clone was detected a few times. The CDR3 DNA follows: TGTGCCAGCTCACCTGACAGGGAGGCCACTGAAGCTTTCTTT. Its protein is CASSPDREATEAFF. V gene TRBV18 combines with J gene TRBJ1-1; 7 nucleotides agree with TRBD1. Germline trimming cut 3 bases from V and 4 bases from J; bases unmatched to any gene: 5. The CDR3 runs 14 residues. Germline V CDR1 and CDR2: KGHSH, LQKENI.

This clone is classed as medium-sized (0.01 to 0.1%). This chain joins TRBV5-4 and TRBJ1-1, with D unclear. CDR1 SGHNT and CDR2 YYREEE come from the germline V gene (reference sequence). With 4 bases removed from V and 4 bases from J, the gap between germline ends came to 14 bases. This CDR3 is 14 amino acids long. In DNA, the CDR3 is TGTGCCAGCAGCGACCGAACGCGGCCCACTGAAGCTTTCTTT. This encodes CASSDRTRPTEAFF.

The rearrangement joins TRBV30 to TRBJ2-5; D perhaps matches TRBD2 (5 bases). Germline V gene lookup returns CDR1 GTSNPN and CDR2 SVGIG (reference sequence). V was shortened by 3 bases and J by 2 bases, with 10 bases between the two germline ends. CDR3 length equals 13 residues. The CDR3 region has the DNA TGTGCCTGGAGAAACCCGGGACAAGAGACCCAGTACTTC. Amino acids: CAWRNPGQETQYF.

DNA for the CDR3: TGTGCCAGCAGCCCAGGGACAGCGCGAGCCGATCAGCCCCAGCATTTT. It encodes CASSPGTARADQPQHF. The chain employs TRBV6-6 and TRBJ1-5, with 7 bases identical to TRBD1. V was pared by 6 bases and J by 5 bases, with 13 bases of the junction left unmatched. This CDR3 has 16 residues. Germline V gene data show CDR1 as MNHNY and CDR2 as SVGAGI (reference sequence).

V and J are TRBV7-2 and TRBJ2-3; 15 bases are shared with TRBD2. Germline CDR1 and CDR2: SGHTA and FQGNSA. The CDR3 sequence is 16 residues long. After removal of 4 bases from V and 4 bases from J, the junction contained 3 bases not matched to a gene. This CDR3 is CASSSRTSGGADTQYF. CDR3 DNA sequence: TGTGCCAGCAGCTCTCGGACTAGCGGGGGGGCAGATACGCAGTATTTT.

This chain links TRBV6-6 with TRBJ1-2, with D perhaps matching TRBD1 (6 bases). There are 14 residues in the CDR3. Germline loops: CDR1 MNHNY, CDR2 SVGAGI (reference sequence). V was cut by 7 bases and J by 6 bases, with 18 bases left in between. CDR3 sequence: CASTWVGGANGYTF. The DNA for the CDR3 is TGTGCCAGCACTTGGGTGGGGGGGGCGAATGGCTACACCTTC.

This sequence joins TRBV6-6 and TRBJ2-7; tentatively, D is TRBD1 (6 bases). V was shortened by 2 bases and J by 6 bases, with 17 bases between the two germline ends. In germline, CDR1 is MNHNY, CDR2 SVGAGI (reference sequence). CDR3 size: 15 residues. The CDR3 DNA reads TGTGCCAGCAGTTACACCCTAACAGGGTTAGGCGAGCAGTACTTC. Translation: CASSYTLTGLGEQYF.

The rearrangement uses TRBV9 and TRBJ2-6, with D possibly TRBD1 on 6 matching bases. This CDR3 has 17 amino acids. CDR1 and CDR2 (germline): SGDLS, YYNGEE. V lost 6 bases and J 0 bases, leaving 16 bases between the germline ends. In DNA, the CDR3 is TGTGCCAGCACTACAGGGTTTTCTTTCTCTGGGGCCAACGTCCTGACTTTC. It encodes CASTTGFSFSGANVLTF. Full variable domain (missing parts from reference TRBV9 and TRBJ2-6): DSGVTQTPKHLITATGQRVTLRCSPRSGDLSVYWYQQSLDQGLQFLIQYYNGEERAKGNILERFSAQQFPDLHSELNLSSLELGDSALYFCASTTGFSFSGANVLTFGAGSRLTVL.